The 10 T cell receptor beta chains in this list originate from one sample, sequenced in a study of T cell responses to AZD1222 COVID-19 vaccine. Method: immunoSEQ multiplex PCR; TCRdb's copy keeps in-frame clones and lacks some. Of about 120,000 clones listed, more than 75% are singletons. The source was peripheral blood, collected 28 days after the second AZD1222 dose. The receptors here all came from an adult who received the AZD1222 COVID-19 vaccine.

This clone was recorded once. The CDR3 nucleotides read TGCGCCAGCAGCCCATCGGGGGGGAATTCACCCCTCCACTTT. Its protein product is CASSPSGGNSPLHF. The chain uses TRBV4-3 and TRBJ1-6; possibly TRBD1 for D (5 bases). The CDR3 is made up of 14 amino acids. V lost 4 bases to trimming and J lost 7 bases, with 11 bases between them. Germline V gene data show CDR1 as LGHNA and CDR2 as YSLEER.

The V gene is TRBV20-1, the J gene TRBJ2-3; the match to TRBD2 covers 8 bases. The CDR3 has 16 amino acids. Per the germline V gene, CDR1 is DFQATT and CDR2 is SNEGSKA (reference sequence). Unmatched junction bases numbered 11, after V lost 3 bases and J lost 3 bases. CDR3 loop: CSASVPGGWGTDTQYF. CDR3 nucleotides: TGCAGTGCTAGTGTCCCGGGAGGGTGGGGTACAGATACGCAGTATTTT.

The rearrangement joins TRBV5-1 to TRBJ1-1, with D possibly matching TRBD1 (5 bases). CDR1 and CDR2 (germline): SGHRS, YFSETQ. This CDR3 spans 16 amino acids. The V end was cut by 1 base, the J end by 5 bases, with 18 bases between. The DNA for the CDR3 is TGCGCCAGCAGCTTGCAGCCGAGGGGCTCGGAAACTGAAGCTTTCTTT. Translating it yields CASSLQPRGSETEAFF.

The V call is TRBV6-1, the J call TRBJ2-3; 9 nucleotides agree with TRBD2. This CDR3 is built from 16 residues. V dropped 4 bases and J dropped 0; count of bases not matched to a gene: 5. Germline-derived CDR1 and CDR2 are MNHNS and SASEGT. CDR3 DNA: TGTGCCAGCAGTGGGACCAGCGGGGGGAGCACAGATACGCAGTATTTT. Amino acid sequence: CASSGTSGGSTDTQYF.

The CDR3 DNA is TGTGCCAGCAGTGAGGGACATTTGTCTGGAAACACCATATATTTT. Translated, it gives CASSEGHLSGNTIYF. This sequence joins TRBV9 and TRBJ1-3; D is possibly TRBD1 (6 bases). V lost 5 bases and J lost 1, with 13 bases in between. Germline loops: CDR1 SGDLS, CDR2 YYNGEE. This CDR3 comprises 15 residues.

This rearrangement joins TRBV11-3 to TRBJ2-1; D might be TRBD2 (7 bases). The V and J ends lost 5 bases and 3 bases respectively, with 14 bases between them. CDR1 and CDR2 from the germline V gene are SGHNT and YENEEA. This CDR3 has 15 amino acids. The CDR3 reads CASSGGGHLYNEQFF. The CDR3, as DNA: TGTGCCAGCAGCGGCGGGGGCCACCTCTACAATGAGCAGTTCTTC.

This clone has more than one count but fewer than ten. The V and J genes are TRBV5-1 and TRBJ1-2; no clear D gene. Trimming took off 0 bases at V and 1 base at J, with 10 bases between the two ends. Germline V CDR1 and CDR2: SGHRS, YFSETQ. The CDR3 is 15 amino acids. The CDR3 nucleotides are TGCGCCAGCAGCTTGGTGGCTGGTTATAACTATGGCTACACCTTC. This translates into CASSLVAGYNYGYTF.

The chain has TRBV7-7 and TRBJ2-5; 8 bases agree with TRBD1. Germline trimming cut 5 bases from V and 5 bases from J; bases unmatched to any gene: 10. The CDR3 runs to 15 residues. Looked up from germline, CDR1 is SSHAT and CDR2 is FNYEAQ (reference sequence). The CDR3 region has the DNA TGTGCCAGCAGCCCGGGCAGGGGGCTTTCGGAGACCCAGTACTTC. Amino acids: CASSPGRGLSETQYF.

The rearrangement links TRBV12-5 to TRBJ2-5; D gene ambiguous. The CDR3 sequence is 12 residues long. V lost 2 bases, J lost 4 bases, and 5 bases lay in between. CDR1 is LGHNT and CDR2 is FRNRAP in the germline V gene. As DNA, the CDR3 is TGTGCTAGTGGTTTGAAAACAGAGACCCAGTACTTC. Translation gives CASGLKTETQYF.

This chain links TRBV5-1 with TRBJ2-5, with TRBD2 matching 9 bases. CDR3 length: 14 amino acids. Germline V lookup: CDR1 SGHRS, CDR2 YFSETQ. Germline trimming cut 1 base from V and 7 bases from J; bases unmatched to any gene: 5. CDR3 sequence: CASSLRREGGTQYF. CDR3 DNA sequence: TGCGCCAGCAGCTTGCGGCGGGAGGGCGGGACCCAGTACTTC.